The 8 T cell receptor beta chains below were found in one sample sequenced in a study of blood T cell repertoires in COVID-19. Only in-frame clones appear in the TCRdb table, and some are missing; sequencing was by immunoSEQ multiplex PCR. The sample has roughly 200,000 clones; 70% to 90% are singletons. The material sequenced was peripheral blood. The source is a woman aged 65 to 85 with active or convalescent COVID-19.

V gene TRBV3-1 (or the pseudogene TRBV3-2) combines with J gene TRBJ2-7; D gene unclear. The germline V gene encodes CDR1 LGHDT and CDR2 YNNKEL (reference sequence). The CDR3 consists of 16 residues. V lost 2 bases and J lost 4, with 18 bases in between. The CDR3 region has the DNA TGTGCCAGCAGCCAAAACGGTGGCAGGAAAGTTTACGAGCAGTACTTC. Translation gives CASSQNGGRKVYEQYF.

CDR3 sequence (DNA): TGTGCCAGCAGCCAAGGTTCCAACGAGCAGTACTTC. This encodes CASSQGSNEQYF. This chain connects TRBV3-1 (or the pseudogene TRBV3-2) to TRBJ2-7; the D is unclear. The CDR3 runs to 12 residues. CDR1 is LGHDT, CDR2 YNNKEL, per germline (reference sequence). The V and J ends lost 1 base and 5 bases respectively, with 6 bases between them.

The V call is TRBV6-5, the J call TRBJ1-5, with D possibly being TRBD1 (6 bases). This CDR3 has 15 residues. The germline CDR1 and CDR2 sequences are MNHEY and SVGAGI. Trimming removed 7 bases at V and 0 bases at J, with 13 bases between. The CDR3 DNA follows: TGTGCCAGCACGCCATCAGGGGTTAGCAATCAGCCCCAGCATTTT. As protein: CASTPSGVSNQPQHF.

The V call is TRBV5-1, the J call TRBJ2-7, with D perhaps matching TRBD1 (6 bases). The CDR3 extends over 10 amino acids. V was cut by 10 bases and J by 3 bases, with 8 bases left in between. Germline V lookup: CDR1 SGHRS, CDR2 YFSETQ. DNA for the CDR3: TGCGCCCTAGGGGGCTACGAGCAGTACTTC. Translating gives CALGGYEQYF.

This clone has more than one count but fewer than ten. The gene calls are TRBV23-1 and TRBJ1-1; TRBD1 matches 7 bases. TRBV23-1 is placed among ORFs of uncertain function. CDR3 length equals 13 residues. V lost 6 bases and J lost 2; bases outside the gene matches: 3. The CDR3 sequence is CASSRGENTEAFF. The CDR3 DNA sequence: TGCGCCAGCAGCAGGGGGGAAAACACTGAAGCTTTCTTT.

V usage is TRBV4-1 and J usage is TRBJ1-3, with D tentatively TRBD1 (5 bases). CDR3 length: 16 residues. The V gene lost 1 base and the J gene lost 0 bases, with 10 bases spanning the gap. Germline CDR1 and CDR2: MGHRA and YSYEKL. The CDR3 nucleotides are TGCGCCAGCAGCCAAGGAGACAGCCTCTCTGGAAACACCATATATTTT. It specifies CASSQGDSLSGNTIYF.

The CDR3 DNA follows: TGTGCCAGCAGCTTCGCCGGGGTCTACAATGAGCAGTTCTTC. Its protein product is CASSFAGVYNEQFF. The chain couples TRBV11-2 to TRBJ2-1, with a weak D call TRBD2 (5 bases). The germline V gene has CDR1 SGHAT and CDR2 FQNNGV. The CDR3 sequence is 14 residues long. V dropped 3 bases and J dropped 3 bases, with 9 bases sitting between them.

The chain combines TRBV6-2 or TRBV6-3 with TRBJ2-1, with TRBD2 matching 10 bases. Germline V CDR1 and CDR2: MNHEY, SVGEGT. Losses at the gene ends were 4 bases for V and 5 bases for J; bases not matched to a gene: 5. This CDR3 spans 15 amino acids. The CDR3 is CASSFGTSANNEQFF. The CDR3 nucleotides read TGTGCCAGCAGTTTCGGGACTAGCGCCAACAATGAGCAGTTCTTC.